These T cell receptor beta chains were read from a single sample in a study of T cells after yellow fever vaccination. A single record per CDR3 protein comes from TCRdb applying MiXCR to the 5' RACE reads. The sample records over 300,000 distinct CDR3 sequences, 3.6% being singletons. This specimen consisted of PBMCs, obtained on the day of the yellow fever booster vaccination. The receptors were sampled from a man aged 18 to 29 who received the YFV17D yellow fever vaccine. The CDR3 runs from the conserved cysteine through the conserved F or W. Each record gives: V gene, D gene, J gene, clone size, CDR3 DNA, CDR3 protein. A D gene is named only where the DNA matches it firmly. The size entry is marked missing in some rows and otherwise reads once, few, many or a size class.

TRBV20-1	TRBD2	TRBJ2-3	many	TGCAGTGCTCCCTGGGCGGGGGGGCCGGCAGATACGCAGTATTTT	CSAPWAGGPADTQYF
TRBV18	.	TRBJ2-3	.	TGTGCCAGCTCACCATTCAGGTTCCGTTATGAAACAGATACGCAGTATTTT	CASSPFRFRYETDTQYF
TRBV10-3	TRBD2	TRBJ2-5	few	TGTGCCATCGGGCCAGGGAGGGCAGAGACCCAGTACTTC	CAIGPGRAETQYF
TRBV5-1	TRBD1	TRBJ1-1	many	TGCGCCAGCAGCGTGACCCAGGGGGGAGCTTTCTTT	CASSVTQGGAFF
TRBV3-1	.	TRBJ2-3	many	TGTGCCAGCAGCCAAGAGTCGGCTAGCACAGATACGCAGTATTTT	CASSQESASTDTQYF
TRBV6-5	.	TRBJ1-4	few	TGTGCCAGCAGTCAGGGACATTCAACTAATGAAAAACTGTTTTTT	CASSQGHSTNEKLFF
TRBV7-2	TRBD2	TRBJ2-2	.	TGTGCCAGCAGCTTAGTTGGTAGCGGGGGCGGGGAGCTGTTTTTT	CASSLVGSGGGELFF
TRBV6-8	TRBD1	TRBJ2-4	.	TGTGCCAGCAGTTACCCTTGGACAGGGGGCAGGGGCAAAAACATTCAGTACTTC	CASSYPWTGGRGKNIQYF
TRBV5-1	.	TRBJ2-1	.	TGCGCCAGCAGCTTTGGCGCTAGCCACAATGAGCAGTTCTTC	CASSFGASHNEQFF
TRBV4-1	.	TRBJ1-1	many	TGCGCCAGCAGCCACCGATTTTTGAACACTGAAGCTTTCTTT	CASSHRFLNTEAFF
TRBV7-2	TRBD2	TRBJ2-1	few	TGTGCCAGCAGCTTAGTAGCGGGGGGGATTTACAATGAGCAGTTCTTC	CASSLVAGGIYNEQFF
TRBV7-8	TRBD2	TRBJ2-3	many	TGTGCCAGCAGCTTAGATTCGGGACTAGCGGGGGGGCCGATCACAGATACGCAGTATTTT	CASSLDSGLAGGPITDTQYF
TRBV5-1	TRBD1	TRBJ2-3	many	TGCGCCAGCAGCTTGGAAGACAGGGTCGGGGATACGCAGTATTTT	CASSLEDRVGDTQYF
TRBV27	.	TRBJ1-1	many	TGTGCCAGCAGTAACGACAGGCCGGGCTTGAACACTGAAGCTTTCTTT	CASSNDRPGLNTEAFF
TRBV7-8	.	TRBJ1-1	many	TGTGCCAGCAGCCGAACAGGGGAAGCTTTCTTT	CASSRTGEAFF
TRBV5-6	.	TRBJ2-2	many	TGTGCCAGCAGCCCTCGGGGCGGGGAGCTGTTTTTT	CASSPRGGELFF
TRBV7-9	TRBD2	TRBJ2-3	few	TGTGCCAGCACCACGGGGGGGGGCACAGATACGCAGTATTTT	CASTTGGGTDTQYF
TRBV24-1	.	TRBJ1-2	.	TGTGCCACCACTGAACAGGGTTACTATGGCTACACCTTC	CATTEQGYYGYTF
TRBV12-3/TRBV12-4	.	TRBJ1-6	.	TGTGCCAGCAGTCCCCGGGGAGCAGCCGATTCACCCCTCCACTTT	CASSPRGAADSPLHF
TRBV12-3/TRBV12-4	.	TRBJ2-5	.	TGTGCCAGCAGTCAACCCGGGACCCCTGGGCCGGAGACCCAGTACTTC	CASSQPGTPGPETQYF
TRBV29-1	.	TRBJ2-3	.	TGCAGCGTTGAAACATCCCCCACAGATACGCAGTATTTT	CSVETSPTDTQYF
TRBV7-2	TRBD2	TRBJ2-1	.	TGTGCCAGCAGCTCAACAGCGGGGGGGTATGAGCAGTTCTTC	CASSSTAGGYEQFF
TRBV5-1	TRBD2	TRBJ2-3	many	TGCGCCAGCAAGGGAGGGCTGAGGGGAGATACGCAGTATTTT	CASKGGLRGDTQYF
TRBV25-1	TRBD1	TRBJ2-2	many	TGTGCCAGCAGTGAGATGACAGGGGGAGGCGGGGAGCTGTTTTTT	CASSEMTGGGGELFF
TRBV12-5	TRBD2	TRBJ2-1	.	TGTGCTAGTGGTCCCGCTGGACTAGCGGGAGTAGACAATGAGCAGTTCTTC	CASGPAGLAGVDNEQFF
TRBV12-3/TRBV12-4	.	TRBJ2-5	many	TGTGCCAGCAGTTTTATAGGCCGTCAAGAGACCCAGTACTTC	CASSFIGRQETQYF
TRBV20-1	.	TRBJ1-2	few	TGCAGGACCGACAGGCCTAACTATGGCTACACCTTC	CRTDRPNYGYTF
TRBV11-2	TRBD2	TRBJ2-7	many	TGTGCCAGCAGCCAGACCCGGGGGGAAAGCTCCTACGAGCAGTACTTC	CASSQTRGESSYEQYF
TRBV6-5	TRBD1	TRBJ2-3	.	TGTGCCAGCAGATCAGGGGGAGTTGGCACAGATACGCAGTATTTT	CASRSGGVGTDTQYF
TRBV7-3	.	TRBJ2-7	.	TGTGCCAGCAGCTTAACGGTCGGGGCGTACGAGCAGTACTTC	CASSLTVGAYEQYF
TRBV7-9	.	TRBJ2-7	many	TGTGCCAGCAGCTCGAATACCCGGGACGCTTTTGTGAAGTACTTC	CASSSNTRDAFVKYF
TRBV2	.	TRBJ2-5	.	TGTGCCAGCAGTGATTTGGTAAACGCAGAGACCCAGTACTTC	CASSDLVNAETQYF
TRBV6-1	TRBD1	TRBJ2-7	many	TGTGCCAGCAGGACAGGGCGGGAGCAGTACTTC	CASRTGREQYF
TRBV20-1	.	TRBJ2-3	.	TGCAGTGCTTCACCGGGACCCTGGGGGGATACGCAGTATTTT	CSASPGPWGDTQYF
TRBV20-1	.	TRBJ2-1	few	TGCAGTGCCAACGACCCCGGGAACACCCCCTACAATGAGCAGTTCTTC	CSANDPGNTPYNEQFF
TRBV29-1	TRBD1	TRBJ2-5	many	TGCAGCGTTGAAGAACGGGGACAGGGAGAGACCCAGTACTTC	CSVEERGQGETQYF
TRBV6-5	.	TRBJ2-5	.	TGTGCCAGCAGCGGGGGCCTAGGGGTTCTGGAGACCCAGTACTTC	CASSGGLGVLETQYF
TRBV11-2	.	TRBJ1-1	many	TGTGCCAGCAGCTTAGTGGGCAGGGGCACTGAAGCTTTCTTT	CASSLVGRGTEAFF
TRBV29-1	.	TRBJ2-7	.	TGCAGCGGGCGAACTTCAGGACAGTCCGAGCAGTACTTC	CSGRTSGQSEQYF
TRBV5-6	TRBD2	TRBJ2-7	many	TGTGCCAGCAGCTTATCCAGCGGGGGCCGAAGCTCCTACGAGCAGTACTTC	CASSLSSGGRSSYEQYF
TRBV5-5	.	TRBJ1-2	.	TGTGCCACGGACACTCCTAACTATGGCTACACCTTC	CATDTPNYGYTF
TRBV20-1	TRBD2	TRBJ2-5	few	TGCAGTGCTAGAGTTTTTGGGGGGGAAGAGACCCAGTACTTC	CSARVFGGEETQYF
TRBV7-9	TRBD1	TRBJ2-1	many	TGTGCCAGCAGCCCACAGGGGGCTGAGCAGTTCTTC	CASSPQGAEQFF
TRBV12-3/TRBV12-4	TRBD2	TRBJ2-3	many	TGTGCCAGCAGTCCTGGACTAGCGGGGGTCATAGATACGCAGTATTTT	CASSPGLAGVIDTQYF
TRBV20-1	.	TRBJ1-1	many	TGCAGTGCTAGAGAGGGGTCTTTGAACACTGAAGCTTTCTTT	CSAREGSLNTEAFF
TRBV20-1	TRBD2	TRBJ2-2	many	TGCAGTGCTAGAGATTGGGAGCGGGGGGTAAACACCGGGGAGCTGTTTTTT	CSARDWERGVNTGELFF
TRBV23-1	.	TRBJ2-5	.	TGCGCCAGCAGTCAATCGAAAGGGGGCAGGGGGGACCAAGAGACCCAGTACTTC	CASSQSKGGRGDQETQYF
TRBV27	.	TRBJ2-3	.	TGTGCCAGCAGTTTGACTCAAACCTTCACGCAGTATTTT	CASSLTQTFTQYF
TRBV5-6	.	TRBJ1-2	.	TGTGCCAGCACCCGAGGACGGAGGAAGGGCTACACCTTC	CASTRGRRKGYTF
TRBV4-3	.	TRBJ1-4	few	TGCGCCAGCAGCCAAGTCAGTAGGGGAACAACAACTAATGAAAAACTGTTTTTT	CASSQVSRGTTTNEKLFF
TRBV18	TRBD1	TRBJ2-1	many	TGTGCCAGCTCACCAGGGACAGGGGAAGGCAATGAGCAGTTCTTC	CASSPGTGEGNEQFF
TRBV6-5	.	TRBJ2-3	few	TGTGCCAGCAGTTACTCGCGTCTCGCTGGAGATACGCAGTATTTT	CASSYSRLAGDTQYF
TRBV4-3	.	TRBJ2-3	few	TGCGCCAGCAGCTGGGGCGGGACAGTTACAGATACGCAGTATTTT	CASSWGGTVTDTQYF
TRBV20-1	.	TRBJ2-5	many	TGCAGTGCTAGAGGGGGGCATGGGGGAGAGACCCAGTACTTC	CSARGGHGGETQYF